The clone carrying this T cell receptor (beta chain) was counted many times. Its antigen is not known. The data were obtained in a study of molecular identifiers for immune sequencing clone quantification. General observations from the study: Single-cell amounts of spiked Jurkat TCR RNA were reportedly detectable among approximately 970,000 naive cells. Clones carrying above 20 RNA copies accounted for over 98% of effector molecules, under 1% in naive cells.

Germline V gene data show CDR1 as MNHEY and CDR2 as SVGAGI. The CDR3 has 16 amino acids. V shed 1 base, J shed 1 base, and the junction held 2 bases outside the gene matches. One entry per CDR3 protein, called by TCRdb with MiXCR from the PCR reads. The sample holds some 97,000 distinct CDR3 sequences, roughly a quarter seen once. Sorted cell numbers of about 17,000 to 1,000,000, with 10%, 30% or 50% RNA, served as input for naive CD8 libraries. The sorting of naive CD8 T cells used the CD8+CD4-CCR7+CD45RA+ phenotype. The gene calls are TRBV6-5 and TRBJ2-3; TRBD2 agrees at 10 bases. The clonotype originates from a human donor in good health. Some libraries in this study had Jurkat cell RNA spiked in. Sample: naive CD8+ T cells from blood, with Jurkat cell RNA spiked in. As to subset: FACS-sorted CD8+CD4-CCR7+CD45RA+ naive T cells. CDR3 sequence reads: CASSYFLAGGTDTQYF. The CDR3 bases are TGTGCCAGCAGTTACTTCCTAGCGGGGGGCACAGATACGCAGTATTTT.